This T cell receptor beta chain derives from a study of blood T cell repertoires in COVID-19. This clone was seen more than once but under ten times. In germline, CDR1 is MNHNS, CDR2 SASEGT. Trimming cost V 3 bases and J 10 bases; bases outside gene matches: 8. The CDR3 is 15 residues long. In the original analysis: For nucleated cells, counts were estimated from reference gene primer amplification. Generated by immunoSEQ multiplex PCR, the TCRdb table keeps only in-frame clones and is missing some. That table gives V, J and clone size, and the DNA gave D and trimming. The sample has about 100,000 clones; more than 85% are singletons.

Sequences were obtained from peripheral blood. This clonotype originated in a man under 40 in a cohort sampled during active COVID-19. The chain employs TRBV6-1 and TRBJ1-6, with 8 bases fitting TRBD1. CDR3 sequence: CASSESTGVGSPLHF. The DNA for the CDR3 is TGTGCCAGCAGTGAGTCGACAGGGGTCGGCTCACCCCTCCACTTT.